This is a list of T cell receptor beta chains from one sample in a study of spatial heterogeneity in lung cancer. TCRdb re-called the 5' RACE reads through MiXCR, storing one row per CDR3 protein. The sample shows roughly 25,000 distinct CDR3 sequences, 4% to 6% of them seen only once. The starting material was PBMCs, obtained at surgery. These receptors originate from a male donor with early-stage non-small cell lung cancer. The CDR3 runs from the conserved cysteine through the conserved F or W. The D gene is left open where the match is weak. Size values are once, few and many counts, or a class for expanded clones, and some rows have none.

j_call v_call d_call cdr3_length clone_size cdr3_nt cdr3_aa
TRBJ1-6 TRBV28 - 15 medium-sized TGTGCCAGCAGCGGGGCCTCCGCGGGAAATTCACCCCTCCACTTT CASSGASAGNSPLHF
TRBJ2-2 TRBV7-2 TRBD1 18 few TGTGCCAGCAGCCCTGGGACAGGGGGCCGGGGGGCCGACGGGGAGCTGTTTTTT CASSPGTGGRGADGELFF
TRBJ2-7 TRBV18 - 15 many TGTGCCAGCTCACAGGATACGGGCGGTACCTACGAGCAGTACTTC CASSQDTGGTYEQYF
TRBJ1-1 TRBV24-1 - 13 many TGTGCCACCAGTGACCGACGATTCACTGAAGCTTTCTTT CATSDRRFTEAFF
TRBJ2-7 TRBV3-1 TRBD1 15 many TGTGCCAGCAGCCATTGGAGTGGACAGGCCTACGAGCAGTACTTC CASSHWSGQAYEQYF
TRBJ1-2 TRBV29-1 TRBD1 14 many TGCAGCCCCTGGGGGAGGGGGCGGTCGGGCGGCTACACCTTC CSPWGRGRSGGYTF
TRBJ2-3 TRBV20-1 TRBD2 15 medium-sized TGCAGTGCTCCCTCCCTAGCGGGGGTAACAGATACGCAGTATTTT CSAPSLAGVTDTQYF
TRBJ2-7 TRBV18 - 15 - TGTGCCAGCTCACTCCAGGGACTTGGACGGGGAGAGCAGTACTTC CASSLQGLGRGEQYF
TRBJ2-2 TRBV7-8 - 18 many TGTGCCAGCAGTTACACCGCCTGGACAGACTCGAACACCGGGGAGCTGTTTTTT CASSYTAWTDSNTGELFF
TRBJ1-5 TRBV6-2/TRBV6-3 - 12 many TGTGCCAGCAGTTTCCCAGGGCAGCCCCAGCATTTT CASSFPGQPQHF
TRBJ2-1 TRBV6-1 TRBD1 15 many TGTGCCAGCAGTGAAGCGGATCCAGGGGGCAATGAGCAGTTCTTC CASSEADPGGNEQFF
TRBJ2-5 TRBV11-2 TRBD1 13 many TGTGCCAGCAGCCGAAGACAGGGGGAGACCCAGTACTTC CASSRRQGETQYF
TRBJ2-3 TRBV9 - 15 many TGTGCCAGCAGCGTAGAGGGGGTAGCGGGAGATACGCAGTATTTT CASSVEGVAGDTQYF
TRBJ1-1 TRBV19 - 14 many TGTGCCAGTAGCCTAGAGGTTGGTCGCAGTAAAGCTTTCTTT CASSLEVGRSKAFF
TRBJ2-1 TRBV12-3/TRBV12-4 TRBD1 14 many TGTGCCAGCAACCGGGACAGGGGTGCCGATGAGCAGTTCTTC CASNRDRGADEQFF
TRBJ1-1 TRBV14 TRBD1 13 - TGTGCCAGCAGCCTGGACAGGGGCACTGAAGCTTTCTTT CASSLDRGTEAFF
TRBJ2-1 TRBV6-1 - 16 many TGTGCCAGCAGTGAACTTCACGGGGGTACCTACAATGAGCAGTTCTTC CASSELHGGTYNEQFF
TRBJ2-2 TRBV19 - 14 - TGTGCCAGTAGTCCCGGACTTGTCACCGGGGAGCTGTTTTTT CASSPGLVTGELFF
TRBJ2-7 TRBV10-3 - 17 many TGTGCCATCAGCGAACCCCCCCCCGCGAACCATGGGAACGAGCAGTACTTC CAISEPPPANHGNEQYF
TRBJ2-5 TRBV18 - 12 many TGTGCCAGCTCACCACCCACGGGGACCCAGTACTTC CASSPPTGTQYF
TRBJ2-7 TRBV20-1 - 13 many TGCAGTGCTCCCTGGCAGGGGGGTAAGGTGCAGTACTTC CSAPWQGGKVQYF
TRBJ2-7 TRBV30 TRBD2 15 many TGTGCCTGGAAGATCCGAGGCGGGAGCTCCTACGAGCAGTACTTC CAWKIRGGSSYEQYF
TRBJ2-2 TRBV25-1 TRBD2 16 many TGTGCCAGCAGTGCTAGGACTAGCGGTGGGCCCGGGGAGCTGTTTTTT CASSARTSGGPGELFF
TRBJ2-5 TRBV7-9 - 14 medium-sized TGTGCCAGCAGCTTAGCTAGCGGACAAGAGACCCAGTACTTC CASSLASGQETQYF
TRBJ2-2 TRBV7-3 - 13 many TGTGCCAGCAGCGCTACGTATACCGGGGAGCTGTTTTTT CASSATYTGELFF
TRBJ1-2 TRBV25-1 - 13 many TGTGCCAGCAGTCCCACAGGGTCTGGTGGCTACACCTTC CASSPTGSGGYTF
TRBJ2-3 TRBV10-3 - 16 - TGTGCCATCAGTGACCCCCAGGGGGGAGCCGTAGATACGCAGTATTTT CAISDPQGGAVDTQYF
TRBJ2-4 TRBV5-1 - 14 many TGCGCCAGCAGCCCGACAGGTTTGGGGGGCATTCAGTACTTC CASSPTGLGGIQYF
TRBJ1-3 TRBV5-1 TRBD1 15 many TGCGCCAGCAGCTTGGACACAGGGGCTGGAAACACCATATATTTT CASSLDTGAGNTIYF
TRBJ1-1 TRBV5-1 - 15 many TGCGCCAGCAGCCCGAGGGGACAAAGTAACACTGAAGCTTTCTTT CASSPRGQSNTEAFF
TRBJ2-3 TRBV7-2 - 14 many TGTGCCAGCAGCTACGGACTTATCACAGATACGCAGTATTTT CASSYGLITDTQYF
TRBJ1-4 TRBV20-1 - 12 many TGCAGTGCAAGTCGGACAGCTGAAAAACTGTTTTTT CSASRTAEKLFF
TRBJ2-3 TRBV7-2 - 11 many TGTGCCAGCAGCCGAGGAGATACGCAGTATTTT CASSRGDTQYF